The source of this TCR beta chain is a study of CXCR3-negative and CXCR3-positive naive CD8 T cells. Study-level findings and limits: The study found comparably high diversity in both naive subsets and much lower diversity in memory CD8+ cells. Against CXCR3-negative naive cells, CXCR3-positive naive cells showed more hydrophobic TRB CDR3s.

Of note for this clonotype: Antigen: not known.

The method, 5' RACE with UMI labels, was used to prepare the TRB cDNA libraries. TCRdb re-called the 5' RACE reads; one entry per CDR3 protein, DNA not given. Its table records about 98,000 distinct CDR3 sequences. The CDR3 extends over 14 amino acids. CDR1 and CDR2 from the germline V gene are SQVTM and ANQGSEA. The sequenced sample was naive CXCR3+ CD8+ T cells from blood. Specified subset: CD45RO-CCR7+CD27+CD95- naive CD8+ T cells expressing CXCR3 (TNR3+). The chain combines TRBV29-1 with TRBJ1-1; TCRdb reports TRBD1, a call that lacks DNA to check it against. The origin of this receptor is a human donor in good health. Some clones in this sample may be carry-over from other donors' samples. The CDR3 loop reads CSVEPPQEDTEAFF.